The subject of this entry is one TCR beta chain. Its antigen is not identified. These data belong to a study of T cell responses to AZD1222 COVID-19 vaccine. Per the germline V gene, CDR1 is MNHNS and CDR2 is SASEGT. The CDR3 runs 16 residues. V trimming: 4 bases; J trimming: 7 bases; junction bases outside the gene matches: 14. Study-level points and caveats: Unmutated regions of variants are reportedly targeted by nearly half of spike-specific TCRs. Most donors were white British and more were female, and clonal diversity was possibly underestimated. When two AZD1222 doses had been given, Spike-specific TCR breadth and depth rose.

Using immunoSEQ multiplex PCR, the repertoire was profiled, and TCRdb retains in-frame clones only, with some absent. The top ten hold 6.5% to 9% of the sample, which has some 120,000 clones, roughly 87% seen once. The chain uses TRBV6-1 and TRBJ1-2; 8 bases match TRBD1. The sequence was obtained from an adult in good health. Source: peripheral blood, taken on day 0 of AZD1222 vaccination. The CDR3 reads CASSGPGTGTTSGYTF. DNA for the CDR3: TGTGCCAGCAGTGGCCCGGGGACAGGAACAACTTCTGGCTACACCTTC.